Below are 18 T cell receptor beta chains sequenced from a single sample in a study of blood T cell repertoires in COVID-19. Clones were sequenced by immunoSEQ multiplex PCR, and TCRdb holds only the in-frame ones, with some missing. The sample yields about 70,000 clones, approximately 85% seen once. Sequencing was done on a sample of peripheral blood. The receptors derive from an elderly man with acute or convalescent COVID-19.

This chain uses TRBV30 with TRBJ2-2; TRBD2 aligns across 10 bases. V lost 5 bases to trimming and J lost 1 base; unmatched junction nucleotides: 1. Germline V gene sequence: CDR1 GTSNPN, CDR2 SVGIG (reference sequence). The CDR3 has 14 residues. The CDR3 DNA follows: TGTGCCTGGTCTAGCGGGGGGAACACCGGGGAGCTGTTTTTT. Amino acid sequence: CAWSSGGNTGELFF.

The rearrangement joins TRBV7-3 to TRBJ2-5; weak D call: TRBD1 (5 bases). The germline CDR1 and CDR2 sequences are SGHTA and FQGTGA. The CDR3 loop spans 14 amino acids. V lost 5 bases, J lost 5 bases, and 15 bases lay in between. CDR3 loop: CASSPHRQWETQYF. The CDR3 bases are TGTGCCAGCAGCCCCCACCGACAGTGGGAGACCCAGTACTTC. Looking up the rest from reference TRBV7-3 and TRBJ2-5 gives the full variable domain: GAGVSQTPSNKVTEKGKYVELRCDPISGHTALYWYRQSLGQGPEFLIYFQGTGAADDSGLPNDRFFAVRPEGSVSTLKIQRTERGDSAVYLCASSPHRQWETQYFGPGTRLLVL.

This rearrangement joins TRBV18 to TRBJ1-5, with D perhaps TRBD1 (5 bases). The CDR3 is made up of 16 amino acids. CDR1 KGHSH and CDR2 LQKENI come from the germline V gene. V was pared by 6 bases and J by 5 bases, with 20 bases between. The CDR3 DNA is TGTGCCAGCTCCCCGGGAGTGGGGCCTTCTCATCAGCCCCAGCATTTT. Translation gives CASSPGVGPSHQPQHF.

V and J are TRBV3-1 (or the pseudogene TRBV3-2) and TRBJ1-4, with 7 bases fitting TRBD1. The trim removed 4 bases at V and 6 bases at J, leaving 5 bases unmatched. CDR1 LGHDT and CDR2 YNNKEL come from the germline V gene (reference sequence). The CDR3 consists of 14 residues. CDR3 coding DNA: TGTGCCAGCAGCCTTACAGGGGTAGATGAAAAACTGTTTTTT. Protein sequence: CASSLTGVDEKLFF.

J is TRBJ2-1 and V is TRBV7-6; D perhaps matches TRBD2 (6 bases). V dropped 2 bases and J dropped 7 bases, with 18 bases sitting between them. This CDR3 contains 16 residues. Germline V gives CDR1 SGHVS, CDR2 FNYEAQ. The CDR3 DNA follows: TGTGCCAGCAGCTTATCCTGGCGGCGGGGAGGTAATGAGCAGTTCTTC. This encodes CASSLSWRRGGNEQFF.

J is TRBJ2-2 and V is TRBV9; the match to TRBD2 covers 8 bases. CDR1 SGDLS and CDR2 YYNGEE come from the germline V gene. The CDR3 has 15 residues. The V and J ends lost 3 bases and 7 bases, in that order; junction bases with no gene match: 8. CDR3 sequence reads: CASSASGRGDGELFF. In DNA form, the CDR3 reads TGTGCCAGCAGCGCCAGCGGGAGAGGCGACGGGGAGCTGTTTTTT.

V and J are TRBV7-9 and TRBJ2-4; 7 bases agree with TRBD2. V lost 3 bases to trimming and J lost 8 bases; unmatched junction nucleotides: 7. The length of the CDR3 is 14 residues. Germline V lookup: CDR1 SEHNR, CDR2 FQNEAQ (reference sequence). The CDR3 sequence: CASSFPTSRDIQYF. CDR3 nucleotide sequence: TGTGCCAGCAGCTTCCCGACTAGCAGGGACATTCAGTACTTC.

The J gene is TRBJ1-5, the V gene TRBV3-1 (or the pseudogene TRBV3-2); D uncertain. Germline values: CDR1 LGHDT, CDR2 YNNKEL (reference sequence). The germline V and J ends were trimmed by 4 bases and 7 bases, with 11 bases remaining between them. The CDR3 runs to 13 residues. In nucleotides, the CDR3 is TGTGCCAGCAGCCTGGACGGACTACAGCCCCAGCATTTT. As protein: CASSLDGLQPQHF.

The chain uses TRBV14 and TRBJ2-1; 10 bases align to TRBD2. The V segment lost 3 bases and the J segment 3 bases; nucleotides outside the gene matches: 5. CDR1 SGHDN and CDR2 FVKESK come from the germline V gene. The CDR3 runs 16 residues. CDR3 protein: CASSQIAGGYYNEQFF. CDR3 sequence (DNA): TGTGCCAGCAGCCAGATAGCGGGAGGCTACTACAATGAGCAGTTCTTC.

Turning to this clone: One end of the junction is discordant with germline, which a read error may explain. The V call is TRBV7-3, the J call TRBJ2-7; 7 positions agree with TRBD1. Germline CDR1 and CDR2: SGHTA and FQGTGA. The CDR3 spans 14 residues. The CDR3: CASSLTGQSYEQYF. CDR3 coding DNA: TGTGCCAGCAGCCTAACGGGACAGTCCTACGAGCAGTACTTC.

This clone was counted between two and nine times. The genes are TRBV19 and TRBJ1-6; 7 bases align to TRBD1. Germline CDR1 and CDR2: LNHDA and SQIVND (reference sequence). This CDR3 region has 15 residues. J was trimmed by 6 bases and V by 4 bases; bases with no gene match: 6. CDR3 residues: CASSTPQGVNSPLHF. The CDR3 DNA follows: TGTGCCAGTAGTACACCCCAGGGGGTTAATTCACCCCTCCACTTT.

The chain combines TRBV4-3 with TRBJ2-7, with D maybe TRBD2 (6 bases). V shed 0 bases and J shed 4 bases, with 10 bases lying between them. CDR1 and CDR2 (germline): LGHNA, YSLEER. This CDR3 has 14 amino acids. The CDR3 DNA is TGCGCCAGCAGCCAAGATCTTGGAGGGTACGAGCAGTACTTC. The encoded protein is CASSQDLGGYEQYF.

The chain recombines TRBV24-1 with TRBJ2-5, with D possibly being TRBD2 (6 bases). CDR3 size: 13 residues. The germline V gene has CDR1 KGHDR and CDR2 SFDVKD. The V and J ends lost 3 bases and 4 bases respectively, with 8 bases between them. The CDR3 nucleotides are TGTGCCACCAGTGATGGGGGACTAGAGACCCAGTACTTC. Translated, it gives CATSDGGLETQYF.

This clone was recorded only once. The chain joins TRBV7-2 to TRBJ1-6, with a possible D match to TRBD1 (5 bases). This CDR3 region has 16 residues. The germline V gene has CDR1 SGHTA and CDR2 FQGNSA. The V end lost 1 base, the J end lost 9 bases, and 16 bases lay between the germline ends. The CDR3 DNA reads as TGTGCCAGCAGCTTAGACCAGGGTTCATGGGGTTCACCCCTCCACTTT. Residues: CASSLDQGSWGSPLHF.

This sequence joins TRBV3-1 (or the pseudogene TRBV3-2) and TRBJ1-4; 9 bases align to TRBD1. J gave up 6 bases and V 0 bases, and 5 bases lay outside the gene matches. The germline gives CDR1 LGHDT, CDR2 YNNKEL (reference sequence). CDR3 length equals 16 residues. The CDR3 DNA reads TGTGCCAGCAGCCAAGATCCGGGACAGGGTCATGAAAAACTGTTTTTT. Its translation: CASSQDPGQGHEKLFF.

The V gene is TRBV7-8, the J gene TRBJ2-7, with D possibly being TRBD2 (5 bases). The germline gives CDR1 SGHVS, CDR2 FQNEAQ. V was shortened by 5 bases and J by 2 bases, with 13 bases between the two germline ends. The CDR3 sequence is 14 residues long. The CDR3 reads CASSTDDGAYEQYF. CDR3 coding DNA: TGTGCCAGCAGCACCGATGACGGGGCCTACGAGCAGTACTTC.

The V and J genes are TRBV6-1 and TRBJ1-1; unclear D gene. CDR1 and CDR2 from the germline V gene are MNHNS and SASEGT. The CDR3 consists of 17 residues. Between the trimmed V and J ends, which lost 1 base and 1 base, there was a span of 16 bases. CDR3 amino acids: CASSEDLTGNQNTEAFF. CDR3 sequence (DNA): TGTGCCAGCAGTGAAGACCTAACCGGGAACCAGAACACTGAAGCTTTCTTT.

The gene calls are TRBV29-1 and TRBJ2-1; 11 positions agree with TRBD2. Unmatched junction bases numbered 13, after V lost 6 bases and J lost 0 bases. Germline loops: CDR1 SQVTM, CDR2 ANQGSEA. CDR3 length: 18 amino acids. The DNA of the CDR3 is TGCAGCGTCCCGGGTTTAGTAGCGGGGGGGAGCTCCTACAATGAGCAGTTCTTC. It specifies CSVPGLVAGGSSYNEQFF.